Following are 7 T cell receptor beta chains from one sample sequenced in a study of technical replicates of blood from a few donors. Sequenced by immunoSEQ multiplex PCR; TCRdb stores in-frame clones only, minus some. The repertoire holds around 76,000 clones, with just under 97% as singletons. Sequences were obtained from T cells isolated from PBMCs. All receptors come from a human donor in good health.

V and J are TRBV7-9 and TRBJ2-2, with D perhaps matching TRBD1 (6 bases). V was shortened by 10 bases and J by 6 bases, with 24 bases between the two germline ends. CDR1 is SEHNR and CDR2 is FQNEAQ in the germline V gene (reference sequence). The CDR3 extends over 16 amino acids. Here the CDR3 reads CAMGAGALNLAGELFF. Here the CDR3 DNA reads TGTGCCATGGGGGCAGGGGCCCTTAATCTTGCCGGGGAGCTGTTTTTT.

CDR3 protein: CASSDSGTGLYGYTF. The DNA of the CDR3 is TGTGCCAGCAGTGACTCCGGGACAGGGCTCTATGGCTACACCTTC. The chain uses TRBV6-4 and TRBJ1-2; 9 positions agree with TRBD1. CDR1 MRHNA and CDR2 SNTAGT come from the germline V gene. There are 15 residues in the CDR3. J gave up 4 bases and V 0 bases, and 3 bases lay outside the gene matches.

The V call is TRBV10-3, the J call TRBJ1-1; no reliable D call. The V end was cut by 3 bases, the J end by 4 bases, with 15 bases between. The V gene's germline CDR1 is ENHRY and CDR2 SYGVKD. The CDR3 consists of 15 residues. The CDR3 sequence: CAISDGTVGVTEAFF. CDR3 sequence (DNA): TGTGCCATCAGTGATGGTACCGTCGGGGTCACTGAAGCTTTCTTT.

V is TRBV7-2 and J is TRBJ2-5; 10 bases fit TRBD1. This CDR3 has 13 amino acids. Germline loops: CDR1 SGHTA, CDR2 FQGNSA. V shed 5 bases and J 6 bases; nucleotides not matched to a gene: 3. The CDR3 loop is CASSGQGVQTQYF. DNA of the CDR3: TGTGCCAGCAGCGGACAGGGGGTTCAGACCCAGTACTTC.

Here the CDR3 reads CASSEGSTQYF. The CDR3 DNA sequence: TGCGCCAGCAGTGAGGGTAGTACGCAGTATTTT. The chain has TRBV10-2 and TRBJ2-3; D remains unclear. This CDR3 is built from 11 residues. Trimming took 2 bases from V and 8 from J, leaving 5 bases between them. CDR1 WSHSY and CDR2 SAAADI come from the germline V gene.

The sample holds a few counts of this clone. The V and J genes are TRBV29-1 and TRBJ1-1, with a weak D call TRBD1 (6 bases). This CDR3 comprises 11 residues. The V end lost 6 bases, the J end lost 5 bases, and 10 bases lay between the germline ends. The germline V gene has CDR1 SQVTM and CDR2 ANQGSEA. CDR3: CSVLRGTEAFF. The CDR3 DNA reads TGCAGCGTCCTAAGGGGGACTGAAGCTTTCTTT.

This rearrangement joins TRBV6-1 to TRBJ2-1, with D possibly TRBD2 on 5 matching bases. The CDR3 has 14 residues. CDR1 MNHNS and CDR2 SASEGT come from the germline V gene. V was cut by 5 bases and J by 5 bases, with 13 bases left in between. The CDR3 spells CASSTADYDNEQFF. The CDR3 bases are TGTGCCAGCAGTACAGCTGACTACGACAATGAGCAGTTCTTC.